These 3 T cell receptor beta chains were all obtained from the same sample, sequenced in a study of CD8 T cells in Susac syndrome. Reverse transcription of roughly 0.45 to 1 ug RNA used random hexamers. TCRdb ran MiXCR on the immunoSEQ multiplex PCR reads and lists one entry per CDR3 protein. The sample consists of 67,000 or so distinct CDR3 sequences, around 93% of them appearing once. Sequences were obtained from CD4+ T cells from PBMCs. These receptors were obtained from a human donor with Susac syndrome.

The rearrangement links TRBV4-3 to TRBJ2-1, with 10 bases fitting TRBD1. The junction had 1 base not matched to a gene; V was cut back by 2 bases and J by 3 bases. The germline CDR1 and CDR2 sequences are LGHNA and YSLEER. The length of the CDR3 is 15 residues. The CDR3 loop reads CASSQRDRGYNEQFF. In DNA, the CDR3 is TGCGCCAGCAGCCAACGGGACAGGGGCTACAATGAGCAGTTCTTC.

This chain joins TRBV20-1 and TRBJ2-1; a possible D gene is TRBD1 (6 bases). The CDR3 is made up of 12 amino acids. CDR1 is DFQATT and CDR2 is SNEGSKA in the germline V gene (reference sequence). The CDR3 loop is CSRGSSYNEQFF. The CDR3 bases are TGCAGCAGGGGCAGCTCCTACAATGAGCAGTTCTTC.

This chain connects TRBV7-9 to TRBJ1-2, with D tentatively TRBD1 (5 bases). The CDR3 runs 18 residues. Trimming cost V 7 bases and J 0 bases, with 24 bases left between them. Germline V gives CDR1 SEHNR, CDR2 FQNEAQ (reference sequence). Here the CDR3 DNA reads TGTGCCAGCAAGCTTGTCCGGGACCGAGGACGTGCTAACTATGGCTACACCTTC. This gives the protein CASKLVRDRGRANYGYTF.